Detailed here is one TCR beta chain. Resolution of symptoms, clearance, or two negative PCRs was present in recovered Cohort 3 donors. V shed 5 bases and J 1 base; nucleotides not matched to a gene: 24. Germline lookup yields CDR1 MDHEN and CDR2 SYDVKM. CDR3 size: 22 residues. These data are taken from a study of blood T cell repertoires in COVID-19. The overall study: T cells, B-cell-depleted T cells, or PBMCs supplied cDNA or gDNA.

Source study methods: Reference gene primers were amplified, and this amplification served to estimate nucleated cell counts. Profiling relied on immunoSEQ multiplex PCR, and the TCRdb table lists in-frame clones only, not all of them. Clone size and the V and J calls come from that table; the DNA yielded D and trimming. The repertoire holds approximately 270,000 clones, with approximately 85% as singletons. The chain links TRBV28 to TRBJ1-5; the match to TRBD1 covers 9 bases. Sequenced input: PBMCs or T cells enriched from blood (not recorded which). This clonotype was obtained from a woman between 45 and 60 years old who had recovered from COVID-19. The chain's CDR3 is CASSTRSTGTGKKYGSNQPQHF. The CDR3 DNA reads TGTGCCAGCAGTACCAGAAGCACCGGGACAGGGAAGAAATATGGGAGCAATCAGCCCCAGCATTTT. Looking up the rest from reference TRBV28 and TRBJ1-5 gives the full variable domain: DVKVTQSSRYLVKRTGEKVFLECVQDMDHENMFWYRQDPGLGLRLIYFSYDVKMKEKGDIPEGYSVSREKKERFSLILESASTNQTSMYLCASSTRSTGTGKKYGSNQPQHFGDGTRLSIL.